One and the same sample provided the 11 T cell receptor beta chains below, sequenced in a study of identical twins (TCRdb year 2016). Library creation used 5' RACE. This sample was sequenced with an Illumina HiSeq 2000. The public reads were reprocessed in TCRdb via fastp at Q25 and MiXCR, keeping in-frame beta chains. For every CDR3 protein sequence, its rows merge into one entry that carries the most common genes and DNA. This sample gives roughly 710,000 distinct CDR3 sequences in total; 5.5% to 7.5% of them show up just once. 1.5% to 2% of the sample is taken by the ten largest. Sequenced sample: naive T cells sorted from blood. This specimen's cell subset or site label, per the study, means: cells isolated with a human naive T-cell isolation kit. The receptors were gathered from a man aged 18 to 29 in good health.

This clonotype has just a few counts. This chain's CDR3 is CASRLQGGTDTQYF. The CDR3 bases are TGTGCCAGCAGACTCCAGGGTGGGACAGATACGCAGTATTTT. The rearrangement joins TRBV6-1 to TRBJ2-3; D is possibly TRBD1 (5 bases). Germline V gene lookup returns CDR1 MNHNS and CDR2 SASEGT. The CDR3 length is 14 residues. V lost 6 bases and J 3 bases, leaving 13 bases between the germline ends.

V gene TRBV9 combines with J gene TRBJ1-2; D is ambiguous. This CDR3 has 14 amino acids. V gave up 2 bases and J gave up 6 bases, with 14 bases separating them. Per germline, CDR1 SGDLS and CDR2 YYNGEE. The CDR3 loop is CASSVSPFANGYTF. The CDR3 bases are TGTGCCAGCAGCGTTAGCCCCTTTGCTAATGGCTACACCTTC. Combining the CDR3 with reference TRBV9 and TRBJ1-2 gives the whole variable domain DSGVTQTPKHLITATGQRVTLRCSPRSGDLSVYWYQQSLDQGLQFLIQYYNGEERAKGNILERFSAQQFPDLHSELNLSSLELGDSALYFCASSVSPFANGYTFGSGTRLTVV.

This clonotype has more than one count but fewer than ten. The chain links TRBV20-1 to TRBJ1-5; D possibly corresponds to TRBD1 (6 bases). Trimming took 4 bases from V and 4 from J, leaving 8 bases between them. From germline, CDR1 is DFQATT and CDR2 SNEGSKA (reference sequence). This CDR3 region has 12 residues. The CDR3 bases are TGCAGTGCTACCACAGGGAATCAGCCCCAGCATTTT. It codes for CSATTGNQPQHF.

The chain employs TRBV9 and TRBJ2-7; 9 bases map to TRBD2. Unmatched junction bases numbered 9, after V lost 0 bases and J lost 5 bases. The germline V gene encodes CDR1 SGDLS and CDR2 YYNGEE. This CDR3 region has 16 residues. The CDR3 loop is CASSVGSSGSVHEQYF. The CDR3 DNA sequence: TGTGCCAGCAGCGTAGGTAGTAGCGGGAGTGTTCACGAGCAGTACTTC.

This clonotype has just a few counts. This sequence joins TRBV20-1 and TRBJ2-7, with D possibly matching TRBD1 (6 bases). With 1 base removed from V and 3 bases from J, the gap between germline ends came to 13 bases. Germline V gene data show CDR1 as DFQATT and CDR2 as SNEGSKA (reference sequence). The CDR3 sequence is 14 residues long. The CDR3 nucleotides are TGCAGTGCTAGAGGACAGGTGAGGATCTACGAGCAGTACTTC. It encodes CSARGQVRIYEQYF.

The sample holds many counts of this clonotype. The V gene is TRBV9, the J gene TRBJ2-1; D gene unclear. The ends were cut back, 0 bases at V and 10 bases at J, with 5 bases in the middle. Germline CDR1 is SGDLS and CDR2 is YYNGEE. CDR3 length equals 11 residues. The CDR3 nucleotides read TGTGCCAGCAGCGTAGCGTCAGAGCAGTTCTTC. Its protein is CASSVASEQFF.

This sequence joins TRBV6-2 or TRBV6-3 and TRBJ2-1; 7 bases line up with TRBD2. The germline gives CDR1 MNHEY, CDR2 SVGEGT. Losses at the gene ends were 6 bases for V and 8 bases for J; bases not matched to a gene: 4. The CDR3 spans 12 residues. The CDR3 bases are TGTGCCAGCAGGGCGGGAGACTATGAGCAGTTCTTC. Translating it yields CASRAGDYEQFF.

The chain combines TRBV2 with TRBJ2-1; a weak D match, TRBD2 (6 bases). V lost 1 base and J 7 bases, leaving 14 bases between the germline ends. Germline lookup yields CDR1 SNHLY and CDR2 FYNNEI. The CDR3 is 15 residues long. Here the CDR3 reads CASSEVGTAWNEQFF. In nucleotides, the CDR3 is TGTGCCAGCAGTGAAGTGGGGACTGCATGGAATGAGCAGTTCTTC.

This clonotype was counted at least ten times. The rearrangement joins TRBV15 to TRBJ2-1; tentative D call: TRBD1 (5 bases). This CDR3 region has 16 residues. Deletions cut 0 bases from V and 4 bases from J, with 13 bases between. The germline CDR1 and CDR2 sequences are LNHNV and YYDKDF (reference sequence). The CDR3 nucleotides are TGTGCCACCAGCAGAGATTTGGGGCGTAATTACAATGAGCAGTTCTTC. This codes for CATSRDLGRNYNEQFF. The entire variable domain, with the rest obtained from reference TRBV15 and TRBJ2-1, is as follows: DAMVIQNPRYQVTQFGKPVTLSCSQTLNHNVMYWYQQKSSQAPKLLFHYYDKDFNNEADTPDNFQSRRPNTSFCFLDIRSPGLGDTAMYLCATSRDLGRNYNEQFFGPGTRLTVL.

This clonotype was seen ten or more times. CDR3 sequence: CASSPQGATSEAFF. CDR3 nucleotides: TGTGCCAGCAGTCCACAGGGGGCAACGTCTGAAGCTTTCTTT. The V and J genes are TRBV6-1 and TRBJ1-1; 9 nucleotides line up with TRBD1. J was trimmed by 6 bases and V by 5 bases; bases with no gene match: 7. The CDR3 runs 14 residues. Germline V gene data show CDR1 as MNHNS and CDR2 as SASEGT.

This clonotype was recorded many times. This chain joins TRBV5-1 and TRBJ2-6; no firm D call. Germline V gene lookup returns CDR1 SGHRS and CDR2 YFSETQ. The germline V and J ends were trimmed by 1 base and 2 bases, with 4 bases remaining between them. The length of the CDR3 is 14 residues. The CDR3 region is CASSLTTGANVLTF. The DNA of the CDR3 is TGCGCCAGCAGCTTGACAACTGGGGCCAACGTCCTGACTTTC.